This is a list of T cell receptor beta chains from one sample in a study of shared clonotypes between healthy human individuals. The assay was immunoSEQ multiplex PCR, and TCRdb's table has in-frame clones only and misses some. Counted here are some 2,500,000 clones, over 85% occurring once; the ten biggest clones make up 0.36%. Input material: naive CD4+ T cells from PBMCs. Receptors originate from a man aged 18 to 29 in good health. Some clones in this sample may be carry-over from other donors' samples. Both conserved end residues are part of each CDR3. The D gene is left open where the match is weak. Size is omitted from some rows. Given values are once, few, many or a class for expanded clones.

.	TRBD2	TRBV11-2	TRBJ2-7	CASSRSGASSYEQYF	TGTGCCAGCAGCCGAAGCGGGGCCAGCTCCTACGAGCAGTACTTC
.	TRBD2	TRBV10-3	TRBJ2-7	CAISLKGGTSGIYEQYF	TGTGCCATCAGCCTAAAGGGGGGGACTAGCGGGATATACGAGCAGTACTTC
.	.	TRBV19	TRBJ2-7	CASSIPGHSYEQYF	TGTGCCAGTAGTATCCCCGGTCACTCCTACGAGCAGTACTTC
.	.	TRBV6-5	TRBJ2-7	CASSYSPSYKYEQYF	TGTGCCAGCAGTTACTCGCCGTCCTACAAGTACGAGCAGTACTTC
.	.	TRBV29-1	TRBJ1-1	CSVDQGMNTEAFF	TGCAGCGTTGACCAGGGGATGAACACTGAAGCTTTCTTT
.	.	TRBV2	TRBJ2-7	CASRLSYEQYF	TGTGCCAGCAGGCTCTCCTACGAGCAGTACTTC
.	.	TRBV28	TRBJ1-1	CASSTAGRTEAFF	TGTGCCAGCAGCACCGCCGGGCGCACTGAAGCTTTCTTT
.	.	TRBV29-1	TRBJ1-3	CSVKINSGNTIYF	TGCAGCGTTAAGATCAACTCTGGAAACACCATATATTTT
.	TRBD1	TRBV13	TRBJ2-3	CASSFRDRGRTDTQYF	TGTGCCAGCAGCTTCAGGGACAGGGGGCGAACAGATACGCAGTATTTT
.	TRBD2	TRBV7-7	TRBJ2-5	CASSLVSLAGTQYF	TGTGCCAGCAGCTTAGTTTCCTTAGCGGGGACCCAGTACTTC
.	TRBD1	TRBV7-7	TRBJ2-5	CASSGGQDETQYF	TGTGCCAGCAGCGGTGGACAGGATGAGACCCAGTACTTC
few	.	TRBV20-1	TRBJ2-3	CSARAGDTQYF	TGCAGTGCTAGAGCGGGGGATACGCAGTATTTT
once	.	TRBV7-9	TRBJ1-4	CASAQGTGNNEKLFF	TGTGCCAGCGCCCAGGGAACAGGCAATAATGAAAAACTGTTTTTT
once	TRBD1	TRBV18	TRBJ1-1	CASSPRGQGVHTEAFF	TGTGCCAGCTCACCTCGGGGACAGGGAGTGCACACTGAAGCTTTCTTT
.	.	TRBV21-1	TRBJ2-7	CASSKVADSRYEQYF	TGTGCCAGCAGCAAAGTCGCGGACTCCCGGTACGAGCAGTACTTC
.	.	TRBV9	TRBJ1-4	CASSVRGGGFGEKLFF	TGTGCCAGCAGCGTACGAGGTGGAGGGTTCGGGGAAAAACTGTTTTTT
.	.	TRBV29-1	TRBJ2-7	CSVGSTVSSYEQYF	TGCAGCGTTGGGTCGACGGTGAGCTCCTACGAGCAGTACTTC
.	.	TRBV25-1	TRBJ1-4	CASSLPGRGGTNEKLFF	TGTGCCAGCAGTCTACCGGGGCGAGGAGGCACTAATGAAAAACTGTTTTTT
.	.	TRBV9	TRBJ2-3	CASSVEQNTQYF	TGTGCCAGCAGCGTAGAGCAAAATACGCAGTATTTT
.	.	TRBV5-4	TRBJ1-4	CASSGLGGAANEKLFF	TGTGCCAGCAGCGGACTGGGGGGCGCAGCTAATGAAAAACTGTTTTTT
.	.	TRBV7-9	TRBJ2-5	CASSYRSPETQYF	TGTGCCAGCAGCTACAGGTCTCCTGAGACCCAGTACTTC
.	TRBD1	TRBV6-5	TRBJ2-7	CASSLVGQGLGEQYF	TGTGCCAGCAGCTTAGTTGGACAGGGACTTGGAGAGCAGTACTTC
.	TRBD1	TRBV15	TRBJ2-4	CATSTDRENIQYF	TGTGCCACCAGCACCGACAGGGAAAACATTCAGTACTTC
.	TRBD1	TRBV28	TRBJ1-4	CASMSPGGYATNEKLFF	TGTGCCAGCATGTCTCCAGGGGGGTATGCAACTAATGAAAAACTGTTTTTT
.	.	TRBV5-1	TRBJ2-1	CASSPSSDLYNEQFF	TGCGCCAGCAGCCCCTCTAGCGATCTCTACAATGAGCAGTTCTTC
once	.	TRBV19	TRBJ2-5	CASSSGARFLETQYF	TGTGCCAGTAGTTCCGGGGCACGATTTCTGGAGACCCAGTACTTC